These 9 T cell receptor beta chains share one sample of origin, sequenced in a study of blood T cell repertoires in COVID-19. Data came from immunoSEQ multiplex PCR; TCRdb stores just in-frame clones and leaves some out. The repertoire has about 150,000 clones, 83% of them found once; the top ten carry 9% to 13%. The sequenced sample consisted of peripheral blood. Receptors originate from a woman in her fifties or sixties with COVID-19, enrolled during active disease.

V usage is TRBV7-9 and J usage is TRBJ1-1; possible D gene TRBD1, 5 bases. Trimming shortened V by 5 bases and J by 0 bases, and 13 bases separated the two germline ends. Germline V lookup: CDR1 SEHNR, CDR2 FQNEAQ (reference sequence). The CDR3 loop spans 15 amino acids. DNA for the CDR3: TGTGCCAGCAGCCCCACGACAGCTCTGAACACTGAAGCTTTCTTT. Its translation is CASSPTTALNTEAFF.

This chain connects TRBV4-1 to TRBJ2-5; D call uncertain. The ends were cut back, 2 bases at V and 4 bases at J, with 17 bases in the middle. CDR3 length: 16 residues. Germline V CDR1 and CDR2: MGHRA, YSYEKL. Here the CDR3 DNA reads TGCGCCAGCAGCCAACCCGGTCGTAGGAGCCCAGAGACCCAGTACTTC. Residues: CASSQPGRRSPETQYF.

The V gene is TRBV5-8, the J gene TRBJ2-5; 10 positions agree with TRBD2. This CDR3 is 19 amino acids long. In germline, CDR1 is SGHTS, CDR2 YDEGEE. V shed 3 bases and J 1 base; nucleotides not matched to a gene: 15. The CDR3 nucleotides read TGTGCCAGCAGCTGGGGCGGCTTAGCGGGAGGAGGGTCCCAAGAGACCCAGTACTTC. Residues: CASSWGGLAGGGSQETQYF.

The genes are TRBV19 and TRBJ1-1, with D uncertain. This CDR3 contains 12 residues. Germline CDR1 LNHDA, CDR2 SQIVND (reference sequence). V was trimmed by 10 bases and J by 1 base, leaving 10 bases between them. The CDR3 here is CAIHLPNTEAFF. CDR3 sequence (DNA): TGTGCCATCCACTTACCGAACACTGAAGCTTTCTTT.

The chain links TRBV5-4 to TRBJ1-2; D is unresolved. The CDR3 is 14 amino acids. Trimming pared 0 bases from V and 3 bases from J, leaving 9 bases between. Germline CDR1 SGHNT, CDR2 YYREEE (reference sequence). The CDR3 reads CASSLDGGHYGYTF. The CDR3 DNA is TGTGCCAGCAGCTTGGATGGCGGGCACTATGGCTACACCTTC.

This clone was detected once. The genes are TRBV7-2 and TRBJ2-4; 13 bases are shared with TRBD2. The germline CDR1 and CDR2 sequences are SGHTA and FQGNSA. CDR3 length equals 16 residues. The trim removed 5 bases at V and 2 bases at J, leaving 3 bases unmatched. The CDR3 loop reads CASSRGLAGPKNIQYF. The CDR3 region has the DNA TGTGCCAGCAGCCGGGGACTAGCGGGACCCAAAAACATTCAGTACTTC.

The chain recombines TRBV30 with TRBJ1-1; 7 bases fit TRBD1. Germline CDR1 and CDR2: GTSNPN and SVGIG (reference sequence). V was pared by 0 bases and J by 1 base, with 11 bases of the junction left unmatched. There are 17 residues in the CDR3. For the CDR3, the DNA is TGTGCCTGGAGTGTGGGACAGAGCCGAAACCCGAACACTGAAGCTTTCTTT. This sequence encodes CAWSVGQSRNPNTEAFF.

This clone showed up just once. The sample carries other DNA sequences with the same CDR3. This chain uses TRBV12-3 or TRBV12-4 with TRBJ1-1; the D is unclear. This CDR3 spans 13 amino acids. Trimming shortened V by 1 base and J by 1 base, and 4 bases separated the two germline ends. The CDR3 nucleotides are TGTGCCAGCAGTTTAGACTCGAACACTGAAGCTTTCTTT. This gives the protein CASSLDSNTEAFF.

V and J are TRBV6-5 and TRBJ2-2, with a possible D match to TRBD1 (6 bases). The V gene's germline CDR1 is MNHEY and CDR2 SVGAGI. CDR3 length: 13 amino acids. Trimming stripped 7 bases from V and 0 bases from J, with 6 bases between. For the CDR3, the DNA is TGTGCCAGCAAGGGGGCGAACACCGGGGAGCTGTTTTTT. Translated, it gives CASKGANTGELFF.